This T cell receptor (beta chain) was retrieved from a study of cytomegalovirus exposure and HLA in healthy donors. On the study more broadly: The roughly 130 validation repertoires used the same platform as the roughly 700 first-cohort repertoires (as reported by a later analysis).

The protocol was immunoSEQ multiplex PCR, while the TCRdb copy is restricted to in-frame clones and leaves out a portion. The sample carries roughly 45,000 clones, about 93% recorded once. The CDR3 has 17 residues. Per the germline V gene, CDR1 is SGHRS and CDR2 is YFSETQ. Trimming removed 4 bases from V and 3 bases from J, with 23 bases in between. Notes on the study in general: Most TCR sequences showed up rarely, but some public TCRs showed up in many donors. A classifier reportedly called cytomegalovirus status with high sensitivity and specificity.

An approximately 130-subject validation cohort, separate from the 666-subject first cohort, supplied the donors. As for this clone: Its target is not known.

Material: PBMCs. The V gene is TRBV5-1, the J gene TRBJ2-7; D might be TRBD2 (8 bases). The source of this sequence is a woman younger than 35 in good health and CMV-seropositive. This CDR3 is CASSPGGMTGFFYEQYF. In DNA, the CDR3 is TGCGCCAGCAGCCCGGGGGGGATGACAGGGTTCTTCTACGAGCAGTACTTC.